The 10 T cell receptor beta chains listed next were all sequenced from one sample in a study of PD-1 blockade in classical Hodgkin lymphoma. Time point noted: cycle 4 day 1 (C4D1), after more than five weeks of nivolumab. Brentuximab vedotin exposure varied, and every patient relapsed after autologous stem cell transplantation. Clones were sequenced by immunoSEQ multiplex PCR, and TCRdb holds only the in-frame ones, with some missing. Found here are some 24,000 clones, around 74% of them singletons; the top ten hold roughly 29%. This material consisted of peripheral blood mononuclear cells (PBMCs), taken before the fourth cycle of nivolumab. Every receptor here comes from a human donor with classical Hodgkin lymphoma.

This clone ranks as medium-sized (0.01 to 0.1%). CDR3 DNA sequence: TGTGCCAGCAGTGAAGCGGGACGTGGCAATCAGCCCCAGCATTTT. Encoded protein: CASSEAGRGNQPQHF. The rearrangement uses TRBV6-1 and TRBJ1-5; maybe TRBD1 (5 bases). The germline CDR1 and CDR2 sequences are MNHNS and SASEGT. Trimming left V 0 bases short and J 2 bases short, with 8 bases between. The CDR3 covers 15 residues.

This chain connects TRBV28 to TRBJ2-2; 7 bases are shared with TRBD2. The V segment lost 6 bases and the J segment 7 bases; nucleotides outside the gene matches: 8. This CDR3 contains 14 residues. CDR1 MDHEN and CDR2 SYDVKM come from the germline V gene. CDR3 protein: CASRVGLLNGELFF. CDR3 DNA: TGTGCCAGCAGAGTGGGACTACTTAACGGGGAGCTGTTTTTT.

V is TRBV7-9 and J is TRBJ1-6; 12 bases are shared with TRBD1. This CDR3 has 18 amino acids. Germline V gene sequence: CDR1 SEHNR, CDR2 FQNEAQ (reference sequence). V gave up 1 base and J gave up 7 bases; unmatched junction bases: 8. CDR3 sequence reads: CASSLDPGQGAKNSPLHF. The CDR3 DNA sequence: TGTGCCAGCAGCTTAGATCCGGGACAGGGGGCGAAAAATTCACCCCTCCACTTT.

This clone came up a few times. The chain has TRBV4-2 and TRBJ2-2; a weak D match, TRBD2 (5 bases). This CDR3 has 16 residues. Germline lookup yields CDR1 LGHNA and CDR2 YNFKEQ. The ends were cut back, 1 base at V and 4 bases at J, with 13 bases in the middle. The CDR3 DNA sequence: TGTGCCAGCAGCCAAGGTTTCGGGGTCGGCACCGGGGAGCTGTTTTTT. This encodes CASSQGFGVGTGELFF.

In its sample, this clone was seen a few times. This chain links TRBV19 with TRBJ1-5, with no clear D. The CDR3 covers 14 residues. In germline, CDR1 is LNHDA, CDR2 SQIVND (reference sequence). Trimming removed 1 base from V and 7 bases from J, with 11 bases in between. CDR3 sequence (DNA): TGTGCCAGTAGTATAGTGGGAGGAGGACAGCCCCAGCATTTT. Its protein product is CASSIVGGGQPQHF. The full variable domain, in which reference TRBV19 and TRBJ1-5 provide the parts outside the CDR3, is DGGITQSPKYLFRKEGQNVTLSCEQNLNHDAMYWYRQDPGQGLRLIYYSQIVNDFQKGDIAEGYSVSREKKESFPLTVTSAQKNPTAFYLCASSIVGGGQPQHFGDGTRLSIL.

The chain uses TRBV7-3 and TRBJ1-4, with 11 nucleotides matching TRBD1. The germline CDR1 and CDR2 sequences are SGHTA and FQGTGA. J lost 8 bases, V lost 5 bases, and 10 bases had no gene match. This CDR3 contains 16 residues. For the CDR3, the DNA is TGTGCCAGCAGCGGACAGGGGGCGACCCTGGAAGAAAAACTGTTTTTT. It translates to CASSGQGATLEEKLFF.

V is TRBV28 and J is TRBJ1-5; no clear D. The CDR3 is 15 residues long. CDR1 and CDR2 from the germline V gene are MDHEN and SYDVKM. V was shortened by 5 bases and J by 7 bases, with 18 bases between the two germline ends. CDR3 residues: CASSLIGRGRQPQHF. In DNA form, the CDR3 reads TGTGCCAGCAGTCTTATAGGCCGCGGCAGGCAGCCCCAGCATTTT.

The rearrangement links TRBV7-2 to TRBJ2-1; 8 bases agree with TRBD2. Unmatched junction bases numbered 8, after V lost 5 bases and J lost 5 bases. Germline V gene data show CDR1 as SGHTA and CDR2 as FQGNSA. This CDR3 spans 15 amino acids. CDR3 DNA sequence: TGTGCCAGCAGCCGCTCTCGGGGGGGTAACAATGAGCAGTTCTTC. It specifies CASSRSRGGNNEQFF.

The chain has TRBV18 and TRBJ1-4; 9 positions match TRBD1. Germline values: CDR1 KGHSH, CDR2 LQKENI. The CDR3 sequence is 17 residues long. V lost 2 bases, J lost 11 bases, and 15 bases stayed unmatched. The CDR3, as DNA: TGTGCCAGCTCACCAGGGTCGGGACAGGGAACCTCCGGGAAACTGTTTTTT. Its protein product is CASSPGSGQGTSGKLFF.

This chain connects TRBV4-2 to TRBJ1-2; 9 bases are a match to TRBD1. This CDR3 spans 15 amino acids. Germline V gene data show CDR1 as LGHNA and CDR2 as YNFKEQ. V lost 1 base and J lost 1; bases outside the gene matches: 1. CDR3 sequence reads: CASSQGTGVNYGYTF. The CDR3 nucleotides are TGTGCCAGCAGCCAAGGGACAGGGGTTAACTATGGCTACACCTTC.